This TCR beta chain was obtained from a study of T-cell reconstitution after alpha-beta-depleted transplantation in children. The V gene end was trimmed by 7 bases and the J gene end by 4 bases; junction bases not matched to a gene: 5. The CDR3 extends over 14 amino acids. Germline V gene lookup returns CDR1 SGHVS and CDR2 FQNEAQ. About this clonotype: Its specificity is unknown.

Unique molecular identifiers were incorporated when the TCRbeta library was constructed. TCRdb processed the PCR reads anew with MiXCR; each CDR3 protein has one entry. Of around 200,000 distinct CDR3 sequences in the sample, approximately 11% were seen once. General study results and limits: Surviving recipient cells, namely T cells and thymic progenitors, were the source of high day-60 TCRbeta diversity in some patients. Where alpha-beta T cells came from about two months after transplant was reportedly several hundred expanded graft clones. By one year post-transplant, T-cell counts and diversity largely arose from T cells that were newly produced.

The chain has TRBV7-8 and TRBJ2-1, with 9 nucleotides matching TRBD2. This TCR was sampled from a child less than two years old with acute myeloid leukemia, due to receive a stem cell transplant. The sequenced sample was PBMCs, obtained before TCRalphabeta/CD19-depleted stem cell transplant. CDR3 region: CASIRAGGYNEQFF. The CDR3 nucleotides read TGTGCCAGCATTCGGGCGGGAGGGTACAATGAGCAGTTCTTC.